The 9 T cell receptor beta chains below come from one sample, sequenced in a study of blood T cell repertoires in COVID-19 (dated by TCRdb to 2020 to 2022). Library preparation used the immunoSEQ multiplex PCR assay. The table comes from immuneACCESS by way of TCRdb, which keeps in-frame sequences with V and J called. Part of the clones is missing from these tables; in studies checked, under half for an unresolved V gene and the rest for unknown reasons. This sample holds fewer than 250,000 clones; approximately 80% were observed only once. Approximately 6.9% of the sample is held by the ten biggest clonotypes. Sample: peripheral blood. The receptor source for this set is a man between 60 and 75 years old with acute or convalescent COVID-19.

V and J are TRBV15 and TRBJ1-1, with 8 bases aligning to TRBD1. Trimming cost V 4 bases and J 4 bases; bases outside gene matches: 8. Germline V lookup: CDR1 LNHNV, CDR2 YYDKDF (reference sequence). This CDR3 has 15 residues. The CDR3 protein is CATSKDRAFGTEAFF. CDR3 DNA sequence: TGTGCCACCAGCAAGGACAGGGCCTTCGGCACTGAAGCTTTCTTT.

This clone came up once. The chain has TRBV29-1 and TRBJ2-3; D perhaps matches TRBD2 (6 bases). CDR1 is SQVTM and CDR2 is ANQGSEA in the germline V gene. The ends were cut back, 7 bases at V and 3 bases at J, with 14 bases in the middle. The CDR3 totals 13 residues. The CDR3 loop reads CSGMGRRTDTQYF. CDR3 coding DNA: TGCAGCGGGATGGGGAGGCGGACAGATACGCAGTATTTT.

The V gene is TRBV18, the J gene TRBJ1-5; no clear D. The CDR3 extends over 15 amino acids. With 2 bases removed from V and 1 base from J, the gap between germline ends came to 9 bases. Germline CDR1 is KGHSH and CDR2 is LQKENI. The CDR3 loop is CASSPGGRSNQPQHF. Here the CDR3 DNA reads TGTGCCAGCTCACCAGGAGGGAGAAGCAATCAGCCCCAGCATTTT.

CDR3 loop: CASSLATGGQVYGYTF. The DNA of the CDR3 is TGTGCCAGCAGCTTAGCTACAGGGGGCCAAGTCTATGGCTACACCTTC. V and J are TRBV28 and TRBJ1-2, with TRBD1 matching over 9 bases. Losses at the gene ends were 6 bases for V and 4 bases for J; bases not matched to a gene: 12. This CDR3 is built from 16 residues. Germline-derived CDR1 and CDR2 are MDHEN and SYDVKM.

The chain has TRBV11-3 and TRBJ2-7; D may be TRBD1 (6 bases). CDR1 and CDR2 (germline): SGHNT, YENEEA. CDR3 size: 13 residues. Trimming removed 2 bases at V and 5 bases at J, with 10 bases between. The CDR3 DNA is TGTGCCAGCAGCTTATCCCGGGACAACGAGCAGTACTTC. It specifies CASSLSRDNEQYF. The full variable domain, its missing parts supplied by reference TRBV11-3 and TRBJ2-7, is EAGVVQSPRYKIIEKKQPVAFWCNPISGHNTLYWYLQNLGQGPELLIRYENEEAVDDSQLPKDRFSAERLKGVDSTLKIQPAELGDSAVYLCASSLSRDNEQYFGPGTRLTVT.

The genes are TRBV18 and TRBJ1-1; 7 bases are shared with TRBD1. This CDR3 has 14 residues. Germline CDR1 KGHSH, CDR2 LQKENI. J lost 4 bases, V lost 4 bases, and 6 bases had no gene match. The CDR3 loop reads CASSRRQGSTEAFF. In DNA form, the CDR3 reads TGTGCCAGCTCACGAAGACAGGGTAGCACTGAAGCTTTCTTT.

The chain carries TRBV9 and TRBJ1-4, with D perhaps matching TRBD1 (6 bases). Germline V gives CDR1 SGDLS, CDR2 YYNGEE. V lost 3 bases, J lost 0 bases, and 12 bases lay in between. CDR3 size: 16 residues. The DNA for the CDR3 is TGTGCCAGCAGCGAAGAGAGGGGGACAACTAATGAAAAACTGTTTTTT. This translates into CASSEERGTTNEKLFF.

The chain links TRBV6-5 to TRBJ2-7; D may be TRBD1 (6 bases). The germline V gene has CDR1 MNHEY and CDR2 SVGAGI. This CDR3 is built from 12 residues. V lost 9 bases, J lost 2 bases, and 11 bases lay in between. DNA for the CDR3: TGTGCCAGTTCCGGACAGACCTACGAGCAGTACTTC. Encoded protein: CASSGQTYEQYF.

The CDR3 DNA is TGTGCCACACAACGGGGGAGCAATAATTCACCCCTCCACTTT. Translation gives CATQRGSNNSPLHF. The chain couples TRBV10-3 to TRBJ1-6, with D possibly matching TRBD1 (5 bases). The V end lost 10 bases, the J end lost 5 bases, and 15 bases lay between the germline ends. CDR3 length: 14 amino acids. Germline lookup yields CDR1 ENHRY and CDR2 SYGVKD.